This TCR beta chain came from a study of CXCR3-negative and CXCR3-positive naive CD8 T cells. In the study overall: A total of roughly 140 million TRB reads was generated, with about 1.5 +/- 0.3 million per library.

The germline V gene encodes CDR1 MRHNA and CDR2 SNTAGT. The CDR3 loop spans 14 amino acids. In regard to this clonotype: Its cognate antigen is unknown.

Notes on the study in general: Naive subsets showed comparable surface CD5, and TCR interaction strength was also inferred from TRB CDR3 physicochemistry. CXCR3-positive naive cells had more hydrophobic TRB CDR3s than CXCR3-negative naive cells. Naive CXCR3-positive and CXCR3-negative cells shared similar TRBV-TRBJ usage, unlike memory cells.

Naive CD8+ T cells were CD45RO-CCR7+CD27+CD95-. The authors prepared UMI-labeled TRB cDNA libraries by 5' RACE. TCRdb reprocessed the 5' RACE reads, keeping one entry per CDR3 protein, no DNA. The table counts roughly 93,000 distinct CDR3 sequences; 0.85% to 1.4% lies in the top ten. This TCR derives from a human donor in good health. Some clones in this sample may be carry-over from other donors' samples. The specimen was naive CXCR3+ CD8+ T cells from blood. Noted subset: CD45RO-CCR7+CD27+CD95- naive CD8+ T cells expressing CXCR3 (TNR3+). J is TRBJ2-1 and V is TRBV6-4; the TCRdb call, TRBD1, lacks DNA for checking. The CDR3 loop reads CASSDDTGSAEQFF.